This T cell receptor beta chain was profiled in a study of cytomegalovirus exposure and HLA in healthy donors. Study information: Earlier, 100 million or so unique TCR beta sequences were recovered from 170 million or so T cells by an analysis.

Note on this clone: No antigen is known for it. At one of its ends the junction is not consistent with the germline gene, which may arise from a read error.

Findings and caveats of the study: Cytomegalovirus-associated status was assigned to roughly 160 TCR beta chains. Later analysis identified around 15,000 TCR beta sequences associated with HLA alleles, using a false discovery rate threshold of 0.05.

The primer mix had 60 Vbeta and 13 Jbeta primers. Measured with immunoSEQ multiplex PCR; TCRdb has only the in-frame clones, and not every one. The table includes about 70,000 clones, around 70% detected once. CDR1 and CDR2 from the germline V gene are SGHRS and YFSETQ. This CDR3 has 15 amino acids. Sequenced: PBMCs. This chain uses TRBV5-1 with TRBJ2-2, with TRBD1 matching over 11 bases. The TCR was taken from a human donor in good health. The CDR3 here is CASSLDRGPGGELFF. CDR3 DNA sequence: TGCGCCAGCAGTTTGGACAGGGGGCCTGGCGGGGAGCTGTTTTTT.